This TCR beta chain was retrieved from a study of blood T cells in healthy people across ages. Study-level points and caveats: The diversity estimates, figures obtained from one million T cells, were considered underestimates. In long-lived donors, naive CD4+ cell counts and diversity exceeded those of aged donors.

Concerning this clonotype itself: Its antigen is not identified.

Sample-barcoded 5' priming and a J-beta primer mix drove a second PCR of 7 to 11 cycles. Via MiXCR, TCRdb re-called the 5' RACE reads, giving one row per CDR3 protein. The table lists fewer than 2,000,000 distinct CDR3 sequences, 35% to 50% of them singletons. Looked up from germline, CDR1 is ENHRY and CDR2 is SYGVKD. The CDR3 has 15 residues. The V end lost 2 bases, the J end lost 3 bases, and 10 bases lay between the germline ends. This chain joins TRBV10-3 and TRBJ2-2, with D uncertain. This sequence originates from a human donor in good health. Sequencing used blood. CDR3: CAISEPEKDTGELFF. For the CDR3, the DNA is TGTGCCATCAGTGAGCCGGAAAAAGACACCGGGGAGCTGTTTTTT.